This T cell receptor (beta chain) was identified during a study of PD-L1 blockade in urothelial cancer. Study summary: Enrolled patients had been treated previously with 0 to 3 chemotherapy regimens.

Produced via immunoSEQ multiplex PCR; TCRdb's table is partial and in-frame only. The sample holds 85,000 to 90,000 clones; 70% to 90% are singletons and the top ten take 0.85% to 1%. The time point here: pretreatment peripheral blood. Trimming stripped 0 bases from V and 6 bases from J, with 10 bases between. The CDR3 spans 14 residues. Germline CDR1 is WNHNN and CDR2 is SYGVQD (reference sequence). The gene calls are TRBV10-1 and TRBJ2-3, with a tentative D call TRBD2 (6 bases). The specimen was PBMCs, collected around atezolizumab (anti-PD-L1) treatment. This TCR was recovered from a woman aged 80 or older with urothelial cancer. DNA of the CDR3: TGCGCCAGCAGTGAGTCAGGCGGGGTGGATACGCAGTATTTT. This encodes CASSESGGVDTQYF.